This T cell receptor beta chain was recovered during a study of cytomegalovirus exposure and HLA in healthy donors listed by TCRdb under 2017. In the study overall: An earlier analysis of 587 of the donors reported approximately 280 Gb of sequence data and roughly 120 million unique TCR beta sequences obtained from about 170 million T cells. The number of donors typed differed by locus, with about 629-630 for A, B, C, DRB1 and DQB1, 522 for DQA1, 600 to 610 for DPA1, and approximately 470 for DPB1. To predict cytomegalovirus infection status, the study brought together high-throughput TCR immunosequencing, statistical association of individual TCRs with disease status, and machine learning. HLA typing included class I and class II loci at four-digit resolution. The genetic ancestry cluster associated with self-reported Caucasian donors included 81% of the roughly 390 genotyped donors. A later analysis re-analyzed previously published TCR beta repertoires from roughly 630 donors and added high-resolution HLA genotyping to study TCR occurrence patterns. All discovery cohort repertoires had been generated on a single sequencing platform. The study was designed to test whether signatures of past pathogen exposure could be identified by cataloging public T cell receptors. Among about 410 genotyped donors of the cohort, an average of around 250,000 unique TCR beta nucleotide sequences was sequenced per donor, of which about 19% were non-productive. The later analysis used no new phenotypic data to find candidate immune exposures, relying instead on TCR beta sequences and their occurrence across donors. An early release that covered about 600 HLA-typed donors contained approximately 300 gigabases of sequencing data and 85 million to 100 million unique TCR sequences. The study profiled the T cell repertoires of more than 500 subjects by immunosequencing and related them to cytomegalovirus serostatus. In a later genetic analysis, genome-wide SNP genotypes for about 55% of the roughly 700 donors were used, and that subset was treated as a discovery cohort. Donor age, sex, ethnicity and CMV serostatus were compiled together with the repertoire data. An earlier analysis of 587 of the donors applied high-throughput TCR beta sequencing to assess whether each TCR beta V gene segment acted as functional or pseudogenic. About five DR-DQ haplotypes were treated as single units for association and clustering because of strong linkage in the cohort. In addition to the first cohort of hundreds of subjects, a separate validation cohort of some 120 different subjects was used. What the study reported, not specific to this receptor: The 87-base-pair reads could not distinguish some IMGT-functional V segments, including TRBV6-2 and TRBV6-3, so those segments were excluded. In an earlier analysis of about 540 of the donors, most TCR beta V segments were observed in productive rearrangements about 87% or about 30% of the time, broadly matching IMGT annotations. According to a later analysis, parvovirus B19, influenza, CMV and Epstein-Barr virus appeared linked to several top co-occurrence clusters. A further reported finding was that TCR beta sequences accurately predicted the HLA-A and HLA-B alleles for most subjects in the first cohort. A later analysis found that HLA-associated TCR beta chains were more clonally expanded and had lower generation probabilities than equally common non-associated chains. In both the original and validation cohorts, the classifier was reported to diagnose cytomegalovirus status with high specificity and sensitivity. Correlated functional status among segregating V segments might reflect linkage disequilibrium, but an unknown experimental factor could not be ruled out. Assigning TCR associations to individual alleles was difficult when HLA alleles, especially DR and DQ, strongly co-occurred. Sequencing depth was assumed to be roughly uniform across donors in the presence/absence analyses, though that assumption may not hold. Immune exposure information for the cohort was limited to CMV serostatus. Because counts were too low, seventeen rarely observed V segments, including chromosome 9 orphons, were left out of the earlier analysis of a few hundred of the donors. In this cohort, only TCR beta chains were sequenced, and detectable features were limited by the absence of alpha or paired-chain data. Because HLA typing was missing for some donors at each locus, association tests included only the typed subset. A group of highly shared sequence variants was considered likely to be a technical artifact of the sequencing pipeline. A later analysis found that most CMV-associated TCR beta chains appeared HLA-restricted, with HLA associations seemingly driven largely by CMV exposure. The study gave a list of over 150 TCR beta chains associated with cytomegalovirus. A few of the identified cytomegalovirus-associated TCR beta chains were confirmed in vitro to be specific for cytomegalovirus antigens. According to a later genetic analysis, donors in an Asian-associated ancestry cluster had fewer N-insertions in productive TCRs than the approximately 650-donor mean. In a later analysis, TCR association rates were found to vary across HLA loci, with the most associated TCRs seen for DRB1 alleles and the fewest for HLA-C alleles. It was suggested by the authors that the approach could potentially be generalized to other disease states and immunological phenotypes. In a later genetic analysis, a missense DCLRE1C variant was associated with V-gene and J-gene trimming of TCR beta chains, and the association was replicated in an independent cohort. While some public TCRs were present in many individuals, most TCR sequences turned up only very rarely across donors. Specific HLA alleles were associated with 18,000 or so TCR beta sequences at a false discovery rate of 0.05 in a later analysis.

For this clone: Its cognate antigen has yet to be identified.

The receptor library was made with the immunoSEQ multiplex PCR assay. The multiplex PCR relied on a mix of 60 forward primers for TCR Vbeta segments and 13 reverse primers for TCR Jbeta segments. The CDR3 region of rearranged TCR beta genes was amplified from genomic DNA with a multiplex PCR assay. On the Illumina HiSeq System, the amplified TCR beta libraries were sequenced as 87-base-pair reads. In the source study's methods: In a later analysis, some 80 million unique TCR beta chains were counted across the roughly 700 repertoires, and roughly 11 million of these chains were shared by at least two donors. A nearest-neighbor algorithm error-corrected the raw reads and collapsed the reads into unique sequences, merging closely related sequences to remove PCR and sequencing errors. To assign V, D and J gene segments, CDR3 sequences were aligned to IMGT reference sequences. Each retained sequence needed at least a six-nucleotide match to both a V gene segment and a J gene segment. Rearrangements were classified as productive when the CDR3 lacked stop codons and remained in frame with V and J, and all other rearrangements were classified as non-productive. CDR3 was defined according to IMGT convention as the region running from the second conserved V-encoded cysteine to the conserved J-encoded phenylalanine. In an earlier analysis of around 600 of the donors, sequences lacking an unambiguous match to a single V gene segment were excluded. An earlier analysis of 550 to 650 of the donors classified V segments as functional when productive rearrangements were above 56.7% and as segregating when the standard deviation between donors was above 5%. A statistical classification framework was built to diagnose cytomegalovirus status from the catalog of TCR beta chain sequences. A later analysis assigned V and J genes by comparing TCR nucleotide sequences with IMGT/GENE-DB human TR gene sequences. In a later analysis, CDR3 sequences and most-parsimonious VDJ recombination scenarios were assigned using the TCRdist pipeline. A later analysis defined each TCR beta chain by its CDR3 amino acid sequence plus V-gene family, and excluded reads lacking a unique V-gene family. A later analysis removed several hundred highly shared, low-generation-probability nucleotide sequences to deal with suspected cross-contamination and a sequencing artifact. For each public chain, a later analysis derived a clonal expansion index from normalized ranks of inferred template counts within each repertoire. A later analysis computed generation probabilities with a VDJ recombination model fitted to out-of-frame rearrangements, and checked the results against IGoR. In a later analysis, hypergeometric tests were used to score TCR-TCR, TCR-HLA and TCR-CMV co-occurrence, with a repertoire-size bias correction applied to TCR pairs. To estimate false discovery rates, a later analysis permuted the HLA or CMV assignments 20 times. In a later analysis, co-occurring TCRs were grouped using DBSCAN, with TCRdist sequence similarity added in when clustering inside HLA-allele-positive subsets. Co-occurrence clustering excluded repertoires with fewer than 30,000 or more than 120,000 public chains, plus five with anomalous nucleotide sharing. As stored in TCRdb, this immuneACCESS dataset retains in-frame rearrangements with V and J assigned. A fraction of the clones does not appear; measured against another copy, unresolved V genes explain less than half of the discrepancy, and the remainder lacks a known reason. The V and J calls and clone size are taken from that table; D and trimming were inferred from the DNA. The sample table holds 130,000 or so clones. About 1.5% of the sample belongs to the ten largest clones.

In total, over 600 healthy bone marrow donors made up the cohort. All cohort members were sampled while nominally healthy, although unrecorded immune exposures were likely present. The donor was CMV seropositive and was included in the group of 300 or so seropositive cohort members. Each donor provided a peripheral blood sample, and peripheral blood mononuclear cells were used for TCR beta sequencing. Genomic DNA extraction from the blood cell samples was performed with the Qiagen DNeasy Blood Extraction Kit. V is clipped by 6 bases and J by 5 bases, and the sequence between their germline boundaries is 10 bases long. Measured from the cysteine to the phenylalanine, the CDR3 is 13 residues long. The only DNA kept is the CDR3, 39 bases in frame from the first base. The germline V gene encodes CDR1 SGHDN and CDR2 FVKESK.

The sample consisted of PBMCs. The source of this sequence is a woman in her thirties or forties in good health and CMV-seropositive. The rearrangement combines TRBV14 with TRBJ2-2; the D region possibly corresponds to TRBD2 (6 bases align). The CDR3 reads CASRTTRTGELFF. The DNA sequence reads TGTGCCAGCAGGACGACTAGGACCGGGGAGCTGTTTTTT.